Sequencing of this TCR beta chain was carried out in a study of CD8 T cells in ankylosing spondylitis. This clonotype came up once. Its antigen is unidentified. The CDR3 length is 16 residues. Trimming removed 6 bases from V and 2 bases from J, with 17 bases in between. Regarding the study as a whole: It appeared that ankylosing spondylitis blood was characterized by a TCR beta motif of roughly 8 highly homologous variants. Prior literature has documented some motif variants in synovial fluid and blood from reactive arthritis. From matched ankylosing spondylitis synovial fluid, disease-linked clones were reportedly recovered at significantly enriched levels.

Quantitative 5'-RACE was performed with molecular barcodes, and it yielded the TCR beta libraries. Each CDR3 protein is one row after TCRdb ran MiXCR on the 5' RACE reads. The sample includes fewer than 750,000 distinct CDR3 sequences, around 20% of them seen just once. This chain links TRBV12-3 or TRBV12-4 with TRBJ1-3; a weak D match, TRBD1 (5 bases). What was sequenced was blood, either unsorted or a sorted T cell fraction (not recorded which). The receptor's source is a male donor with ankylosing spondylitis. The CDR3: CASSSGRLSPGNTIYF. In DNA form, the CDR3 reads TGTGCCAGCAGCTCGGGACGGCTGAGCCCTGGAAACACCATATATTTT.